This T cell receptor (beta chain) was observed in a study of T-cell reconstitution after alpha-beta-depleted transplantation in children. Findings and limits, study-wide: At the one-year point after transplant, T-cell counts and TCRbeta diversity were found to come mostly from T cells that had been newly produced.

During its preparation, the TCRbeta library received unique molecular identifiers. Via MiXCR, TCRdb re-called the PCR reads, giving one row per CDR3 protein. The sample shows about 97,000 distinct CDR3 sequences, under 9% of them seen only once. This clonotype was seen a few times. Its antigen remains unknown. Germline V gene sequence: CDR1 MNHEY, CDR2 SVGEGT. With 5 bases clipped from V and 6 bases from J, the junction kept 14 bases outside the gene matches. The CDR3 runs to 16 residues. The rearrangement links TRBV6-2 or TRBV6-3 to TRBJ2-3; 7 nucleotides match TRBD1. The clonotype comes from a boy aged 2-15 years with acute lymphoblastic leukemia, due to receive a stem cell transplant. The starting material was PBMCs, obtained before TCRalphabeta/CD19-depleted stem cell transplant. CDR3 nucleotides: TGTGCCAGCAGTGACTACACAGGGGTCTTAGGGGATACGCAGTATTTT. It is translated as CASSDYTGVLGDTQYF.